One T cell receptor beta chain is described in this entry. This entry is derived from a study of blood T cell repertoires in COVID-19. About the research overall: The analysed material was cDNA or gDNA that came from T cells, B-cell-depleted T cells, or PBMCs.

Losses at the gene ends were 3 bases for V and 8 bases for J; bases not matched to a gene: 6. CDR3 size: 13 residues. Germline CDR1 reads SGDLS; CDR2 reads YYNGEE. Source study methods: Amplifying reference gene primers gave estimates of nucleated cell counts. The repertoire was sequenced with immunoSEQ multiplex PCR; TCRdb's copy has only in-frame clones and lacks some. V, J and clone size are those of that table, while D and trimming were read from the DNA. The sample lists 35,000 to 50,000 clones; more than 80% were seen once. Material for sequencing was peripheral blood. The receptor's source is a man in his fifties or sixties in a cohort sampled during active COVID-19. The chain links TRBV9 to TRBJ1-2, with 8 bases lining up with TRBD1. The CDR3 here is CASSDYRGRGYTF. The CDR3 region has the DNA TGTGCCAGCAGCGACTACAGGGGGAGAGGCTACACCTTC.